These 29 T cell receptor beta chains were all obtained from the same sample, sequenced in a study of T-cell reconstitution after alpha-beta-depleted transplantation in children. A library of TCRbeta sequences, prepared with unique molecular identifiers, was generated. TCRdb recomputed calls from the PCR reads with MiXCR, one row per CDR3 protein. The table lists hundreds of thousands of distinct CDR3 sequences, roughly 13% of them singletons. This sample comprised PBMCs, mostly from graft donor cells, obtained 360 days after TCRalphabeta/CD19-depleted stem cell transplant. These receptors were collected from a male patient under 18 who had a stem cell transplant for acute myeloid leukemia, so the T cells may come from the graft donor.

The chain employs TRBV4-2 and TRBJ2-3, with 12 nucleotides matching TRBD2. The V gene's germline CDR1 is LGHNA and CDR2 YNFKEQ. CDR3 length: 15 residues. J lost 7 bases, V lost 3 bases, and 5 bases had no gene match. CDR3 loop: CASSHLAGGRNTQYF. For the CDR3, the DNA is TGTGCCAGCAGCCACCTAGCGGGAGGGCGTAATACGCAGTATTTT.

The V and J genes are TRBV11-2 and TRBJ2-2; D might be TRBD1 (6 bases). The CDR3 has 15 amino acids. Trimming took 4 bases from V and 1 from J, leaving 10 bases between them. The germline gives CDR1 SGHAT, CDR2 FQNNGV. The CDR3 coding sequence is TGTGCCAGCAGCTCTTGGGGACAGAACACCGGGGAGCTGTTTTTT. Translation gives CASSSWGQNTGELFF.

This clonotype was counted many times. V gene TRBV12-3 or TRBV12-4 combines with J gene TRBJ2-7; D is undetermined. The CDR3 loop spans 13 amino acids. The V end was cut by 6 bases, the J end by 4 bases, with 13 bases between. Here the CDR3 reads CASRGGRLYEQYF. The CDR3 region has the DNA TGTGCCAGCAGGGGCGGACGGCTGTACGAGCAGTACTTC.

This clonotype came up a few times. The chain has TRBV6-2 or TRBV6-3 and TRBJ2-1; tentatively, D is TRBD1 or TRBD2 (5 bases each). Trimming removed 2 bases from V and 7 bases from J, with 12 bases in between. This CDR3 is built from 14 residues. CDR1 is MNHEY, CDR2 SVGEGT, per germline. DNA of the CDR3: TGTGCCAGCAGTTACGGGACCCTGGGGAATGAGCAGTTCTTC. Its protein is CASSYGTLGNEQFF.

This clonotype occurred many times. This rearrangement joins TRBV20-1 to TRBJ2-1; a possible D gene is TRBD2 (6 bases). The CDR3 extends over 15 amino acids. The germline CDR1 and CDR2 sequences are DFQATT and SNEGSKA (reference sequence). Trimming left V 4 bases short and J 8 bases short, with 21 bases between. CDR3 protein: CSANRGWLDVDEQFF. CDR3 coding DNA: TGCAGTGCTAATCGGGGGTGGTTAGATGTGGATGAGCAGTTCTTC.

The genes are TRBV7-3 and TRBJ2-3, with D uncertain. V lost 5 bases and J 3 bases, leaving 15 bases between the germline ends. Germline-derived CDR1 and CDR2 are SGHTA and FQGTGA. The CDR3 is made up of 15 amino acids. The CDR3 bases are TGTGCCAGCAGCCCAGACGGCCACGGGACAGATACGCAGTATTTT. This codes for CASSPDGHGTDTQYF. Together with reference TRBV7-3 and TRBJ2-3, the CDR3 gives the full variable domain: GAGVSQTPSNKVTEKGKYVELRCDPISGHTALYWYRQSLGQGPEFLIYFQGTGAADDSGLPNDRFFAVRPEGSVSTLKIQRTERGDSAVYLCASSPDGHGTDTQYFGPGTRLTVL.

This clonotype was seen a few times. This chain connects TRBV20-1 to TRBJ1-2; D is undetermined. Per germline, CDR1 DFQATT and CDR2 SNEGSKA (reference sequence). CDR3 size: 14 residues. V lost 0 bases and J 4 bases, leaving 12 bases between the germline ends. CDR3 sequence reads: CSARDRSQSYGYTF. CDR3 DNA: TGCAGTGCTAGAGATAGGTCACAGAGCTATGGCTACACCTTC.

This clonotype was picked up a small number of times. The gene calls are TRBV7-2 and TRBJ2-7, with D possibly matching TRBD2 (6 bases). Germline CDR1 SGHTA, CDR2 FQGNSA. The CDR3 runs 15 residues. The V gene lost 5 bases and the J gene lost 3 bases, with 17 bases spanning the gap. The CDR3 protein is CASSVRSGSIYEQYF. CDR3 in DNA: TGTGCCAGCAGCGTACGAAGCGGGTCCATCTACGAGCAGTACTTC.

There are many counts of this clonotype. The V call is TRBV29-1, the J call TRBJ2-5, with unresolved D. The CDR3 spans 13 residues. The germline V and J ends were trimmed by 3 bases and 1 base, with 9 bases remaining between them. The germline gives CDR1 SQVTM, CDR2 ANQGSEA. CDR3 region: CSVDGVAQETQYF. The CDR3 coding sequence is TGCAGCGTTGACGGAGTAGCCCAAGAGACCCAGTACTTC.

The V gene is TRBV6-2 or TRBV6-3, the J gene TRBJ2-7; 8 bases map to TRBD1. V shed 2 bases, J shed 2 bases, and the junction held 8 bases outside the gene matches. Germline-derived CDR1 and CDR2 are MNHEY and SVGEGT. The length of the CDR3 is 16 residues. The CDR3 here is CASSYPGGARAYEQYF. The CDR3, as DNA: TGTGCCAGCAGTTACCCAGGGGGCGCAAGGGCCTACGAGCAGTACTTC.

This clonotype has at least ten counts. This sequence joins TRBV5-1 and TRBJ2-1; 7 bases are shared with TRBD1. Germline CDR1 and CDR2: SGHRS and YFSETQ. V gave up 6 bases and J gave up 7 bases; unmatched junction bases: 22. The CDR3 runs 18 residues. Here the CDR3 DNA reads TGCGCCAGCACACCGACAGGGCCACAATTCTCCACGACTAATGAGCAGTTCTTC. This encodes CASTPTGPQFSTTNEQFF. The full variable domain, in which reference TRBV5-1 and TRBJ2-1 provide the parts outside the CDR3, is KAGVTQTPRYLIKTRGQQVTLSCSPISGHRSVSWYQQTPGQGLQFLFEYFSETQRNKGNFPGRFSGRQFSNSRSEMNVSTLELGDSALYLCASTPTGPQFSTTNEQFFGPGTRLTVL.

V and J are TRBV12-3 or TRBV12-4 and TRBJ2-3; 8 bases line up with TRBD2. The CDR3 length is 18 residues. Losses at the gene ends were 5 bases for V and 2 bases for J; bases not matched to a gene: 15. DNA for the CDR3: TGTGCCAGCAGTCCTCCGGGGCCCTTAGCGGGAATCACAGATACGCAGTATTTT. Encoded protein: CASSPPGPLAGITDTQYF.

The chain joins TRBV28 to TRBJ2-7, with 7 bases identical to TRBD2. V shed 2 bases and J 4 bases; nucleotides not matched to a gene: 5. The germline V gene has CDR1 MDHEN and CDR2 SYDVKM. The CDR3 contains 14 residues. CDR3 coding DNA: TGTGCCAGCAGTTTAGGGCGGGAGTTTTACGAGCAGTACTTC. Translating gives CASSLGREFYEQYF.

This clonotype was counted at least ten times. This chain's CDR3 is CASSQDVAGGAGEQFF. CDR3 coding DNA: TGCGCCAGCAGCCAAGATGTAGCGGGAGGGGCTGGTGAGCAGTTCTTC. The chain employs TRBV4-3 and TRBJ2-1; 11 bases are a match to TRBD2. Looked up from germline, CDR1 is LGHNA and CDR2 is YSLEER. Unmatched junction bases numbered 7, after V lost 0 bases and J lost 9 bases. This CDR3 is built from 16 residues.

This clonotype was detected only a few times. J is TRBJ2-7 and V is TRBV20-1; TRBD1 matches 10 bases. V was pared by 6 bases and J by 3 bases, with 8 bases of the junction left unmatched. CDR3 size: 14 residues. Germline CDR1 DFQATT, CDR2 SNEGSKA (reference sequence). CDR3 in DNA: TGCAGTGCGAGACAGGGGGCAGGTCGCTACGAGCAGTACTTC. Translation gives CSARQGAGRYEQYF.

This clonotype showed up just a few times. V is TRBV7-6 and J is TRBJ2-1, with TRBD2 matching over 10 bases. Germline V gene data show CDR1 as SGHVS and CDR2 as FNYEAQ. The trim removed 3 bases at V and 7 bases at J, leaving 12 bases unmatched. The CDR3 length is 17 residues. CDR3 nucleotides: TGTGCCAGCAGCTTTGGGACTAGCGAAATTATGAGGAATGAGCAGTTCTTC. Its translation is CASSFGTSEIMRNEQFF.

This clonotype has at least ten counts. The rearrangement links TRBV12-3 or TRBV12-4 to TRBJ2-7; D is unresolved. V was cut by 3 bases and J by 4 bases, with 10 bases left in between. This CDR3 is built from 13 residues. In DNA, the CDR3 is TGTGCCAGCAGTTTTGCATCTCGGTACGAGCAGTACTTC. Protein: CASSFASRYEQYF.

This clonotype was seen only a few times. The CDR3 sequence is CAWTLTGASNQPQHF. In DNA, the CDR3 is TGTGCCTGGACCCTGACAGGGGCGAGCAATCAGCCCCAGCATTTT. This chain uses TRBV30 with TRBJ1-5, with TRBD1 matching 8 bases. The CDR3 is 15 amino acids. Germline loops: CDR1 GTSNPN, CDR2 SVGIG (reference sequence). Unmatched junction bases numbered 6, after V lost 4 bases and J lost 1 base.

The V and J genes are TRBV20-1 and TRBJ1-4, with 7 positions matching TRBD1. CDR3 size: 13 residues. Germline V gene sequence: CDR1 DFQATT, CDR2 SNEGSKA (reference sequence). With 3 bases clipped from V and 7 bases from J, the junction kept 5 bases outside the gene matches. The CDR3 DNA is TGCAGTGCTAGCGGGGACAGTGGTGAAAAACTGTTTTTT. It is translated as CSASGDSGEKLFF.

The chain employs TRBV7-9 and TRBJ2-7; maybe TRBD2 (6 bases). The CDR3 sequence is 14 residues long. V lost 3 bases, J lost 2 bases, and 11 bases lay in between. CDR1 and CDR2 (germline): SEHNR, FQNEAQ (reference sequence). CDR3 sequence reads: CASSFVGGPYEQYF. In DNA, the CDR3 is TGTGCCAGCAGCTTTGTGGGAGGTCCCTACGAGCAGTACTTC. The whole variable domain, filled in from reference TRBV7-9 and TRBJ2-7, reads DTGVSQNPRHKITKRGQNVTFRCDPISEHNRLYWYRQTLGQGPEFLTYFQNEAQLEKSRLLSDRFSAERPKGSFSTLEIQRTEQGDSAMYLCASSFVGGPYEQYFGPGTRLTVT.

This clonotype showed up many times. The V and J genes are TRBV20-1 and TRBJ2-7; 12 positions match TRBD2. The CDR3 is 16 amino acids. Germline V CDR1 and CDR2: DFQATT, SNEGSKA (reference sequence). With 0 bases clipped from V and 0 bases from J, the junction kept 3 bases outside the gene matches. The CDR3 spells CSARDPTSGSSYEQYF. The CDR3 DNA reads as TGCAGTGCTAGAGATCCGACTAGCGGGAGCTCCTACGAGCAGTACTTC.

At least ten counts were recorded for this clonotype. The gene calls are TRBV10-3 and TRBJ2-5; 7 positions match TRBD2. With V trimmed by 6 bases and J by 2 bases, 6 bases remained unmatched. The CDR3 length is 14 residues. From germline, CDR1 is ENHRY and CDR2 SYGVKD. The CDR3 is CAIRRGLVQETQYF. CDR3 sequence (DNA): TGTGCCATCAGAAGAGGACTAGTTCAAGAGACCCAGTACTTC.

The chain joins TRBV2 to TRBJ1-2; 8 nucleotides match TRBD1. Germline trimming cut 2 bases from V and 7 bases from J; bases unmatched to any gene: 3. In germline, CDR1 is SNHLY, CDR2 FYNNEI. This CDR3 has 13 residues. Here the CDR3 reads CASSEQGAVGYTF. The CDR3, as DNA: TGTGCCAGCAGTGAACAGGGGGCGGTTGGCTACACCTTC. The whole variable domain, remainder taken from reference TRBV2 and TRBJ1-2, is EPEVTQTPSHQVTQMGQEVILRCVPISNHLYFYWYRQILGQKVEFLVSFYNNEISEKSEIFDDQFSVERPDGSNFTLKIRSTKLEDSAMYFCASSEQGAVGYTFGSGTRLTVV.

The rearrangement uses TRBV6-1 and TRBJ2-3; maybe TRBD1 (5 bases). CDR1 and CDR2 from the germline V gene are MNHNS and SASEGT. The V and J ends lost 10 bases and 3 bases respectively, with 20 bases between them. This CDR3 contains 15 residues. In DNA form, the CDR3 reads TGTGCCACCCGCCCAGCCATCGCAGGGACAGATACGCAGTATTTT. Translation: CATRPAIAGTDTQYF.

The sample holds many counts of this clonotype. The chain carries TRBV12-3 or TRBV12-4 and TRBJ2-7, with TRBD2 matching 11 bases. V shed 5 bases and J 0 bases; nucleotides not matched to a gene: 6. The CDR3 spans 16 residues. The CDR3 is CASSHPLAGVSYEQYF. The CDR3 nucleotides are TGTGCCAGCAGTCACCCACTAGCGGGAGTCTCCTACGAGCAGTACTTC.

Details on this clonotype: A much larger clone lies a single base off, so this may be a read error. The V call is TRBV5-1, the J call TRBJ2-3, with 10 bases aligning to TRBD2. CDR1 SGHRS and CDR2 YFSETQ come from the germline V gene. This CDR3 region has 16 residues. CDR3 bases: TGCGCCAGCAGCTTGGATTTAGCGGGAGGAACAGATACGCGGTATTTT. Translation gives CASSLDLAGGTDTRYF. The complete variable domain, with remaining parts taken from reference TRBV5-1 and TRBJ2-3, reads KAGVTQTPRYLIKTRGQQVTLSCSPISGHRSVSWYQQTPGQGLQFLFEYFSETQRNKGNFPGRFSGRQFSNSRSEMNVSTLELGDSALYLCASSLDLAGGTDTRYFGPGTRLTVL.

This clonotype was seen ten or more times. The chain couples TRBV7-2 to TRBJ2-7, with TRBD2 matching over 7 bases. V lost 1 base and J lost 5; bases outside the gene matches: 8. The CDR3 loop spans 15 amino acids. The germline V gene has CDR1 SGHTA and CDR2 FQGNSA. The CDR3 reads CASSLVGGFPHEQYF. CDR3 coding DNA: TGTGCCAGCAGCTTAGTGGGAGGGTTTCCCCACGAGCAGTACTTC.

This clonotype was observed a few times. The chain uses TRBV20-1 and TRBJ2-4; 9 bases line up with TRBD1. Germline CDR1 and CDR2: DFQATT and SNEGSKA (reference sequence). CDR3 length: 15 residues. The V and J ends lost 5 bases and 3 bases, in that order; junction bases with no gene match: 8. CDR3 protein: CSAAPGQGVKNIQYF. The CDR3 DNA is TGCAGTGCTGCCCCGGGACAGGGAGTCAAAAACATTCAGTACTTC.

In its sample, this clonotype was seen many times. The chain links TRBV28 to TRBJ2-1, with 7 positions matching TRBD1. This CDR3 region has 15 residues. Looked up from germline, CDR1 is MDHEN and CDR2 is SYDVKM. V lost 3 bases and J lost 5; bases outside the gene matches: 7. The CDR3 coding sequence is TGTGCCAGCAGTTTTGTCGGACAGGTTGACAATGAGCAGTTCTTC. Its protein is CASSFVGQVDNEQFF.